The 4 T cell receptor beta chains reported below all come from one sample, sequenced in a study of T cells in Graves' hyperthyroidism and ophthalmopathy. TCR beta CDR3 regions were amplified from RNA transcripts. Using the HTBI primer set, a first-round RT-PCR was run on the TCR CDR3. In TCRdb, the multiplex PCR reads were re-called with MiXCR into one record per CDR3 protein. In the table there are about 250,000 distinct CDR3 sequences, almost 25% of which are singletons. What was sequenced was blood. These receptors were obtained from a woman aged 35 to 49 with Graves' ophthalmopathy.

This clonotype was observed at least ten times. V is TRBV11-2 and J is TRBJ2-2; TRBD1 aligns across 7 bases. The J segment lost 3 bases and the V segment lost 0 bases, leaving 16 bases of the junction unmatched. Germline V gene data show CDR1 as SGHAT and CDR2 as FQNNGV. The CDR3 has 20 amino acids. The DNA for the CDR3 is TGTGCCAGCAGCTTAGAAGGTCTCCGAGACAGGGCCCGGTACACCGGGGAGCTGTTTTTT. It codes for CASSLEGLRDRARYTGELFF.

This clonotype was observed many times. The chain links TRBV6-1 to TRBJ2-7; TRBD2 matches 15 bases. This CDR3 spans 15 amino acids. The V gene's germline CDR1 is MNHNS and CDR2 SASEGT. After removal of 8 bases from V and 9 bases from J, the junction contained 11 bases not matched to a gene. The CDR3 is CASSSAGLAGGSQYF. CDR3 nucleotides: TGTGCCAGCTCAAGTGCGGGACTAGCGGGAGGTTCGCAGTACTTC.

This clonotype was detected only a few times. This rearrangement joins TRBV4-1 to TRBJ1-6, with 9 bases that match TRBD1. The CDR3 length is 14 residues. CDR1 and CDR2 (germline): MGHRA, YSYEKL. V lost 3 bases, J lost 8 bases, and 2 bases stayed unmatched. CDR3 region: CASSQTGGDSPLHF. CDR3 DNA sequence: TGCGCCAGCAGCCAGACAGGGGGGGATTCACCCCTCCACTTT.

This clonotype was detected many times. This chain links TRBV28 with TRBJ2-7; possibly TRBD1 or TRBD2 for D (5 bases each). The germline gives CDR1 MDHEN, CDR2 SYDVKM. The length of the CDR3 is 15 residues. Trimming took 6 bases from V and 0 from J, leaving 15 bases between them. This CDR3 is CASRVAGTGSYEQYF. The CDR3 nucleotides read TGTGCCAGCAGGGTCGCCGGGACGGGCTCCTACGAGCAGTACTTC. The full variable domain, rest sourced from reference TRBV28 and TRBJ2-7, is DVKVTQSSRYLVKRTGEKVFLECVQDMDHENMFWYRQDPGLGLRLIYFSYDVKMKEKGDIPEGYSVSREKKERFSLILESASTNQTSMYLCASRVAGTGSYEQYFGPGTRLTVT.